This TCR beta chain was found in a study of shared clonotypes between healthy human individuals (dated by TCRdb to the early 2020s). At the level of the whole study: A few men and a couple of women, aged 18 to 49 years, made up the cohort. Per donor, three plates each were used for CD4 naive and CD4 memory, two for CD8 naive, and one for CD8 memory. To increase sequencing depth and limit assay-specific biases, TCR repertoire library preparation and sequencing were carried out by different laboratories using diverse techniques. Each donor's leukapheresis produced roughly between about 0.9 and 9.5 billion PBMCs. Blood TCR repertoires of five healthy adults were deeply sequenced to estimate repertoire size and the extent of clonotype sharing between individuals. Study-wide conclusions, independent of this receptor: Incomplete sequencing was indicated by rarefaction of sorted-subset datasets, despite the large sequencing depth. Higher generation probabilities were observed for clonotypes shared by all four sorted-subset donors than for non-shared clonotypes. The genetic and exposure-history diversity represented was limited by the small number of donors. Sampling was limited to blood, and TCR repertoires in tissue likely differ from TCR repertoires in blood. Naive subsets generally had larger estimated clonotype richness than memory subsets. When a handful of donors were compared, the shared fraction of clonotypes was around 5.1% for naive CD4, 3.5% to 4% for naive CD8, about 2.5% for memory CD4, and 0.35% to 0.4% for memory CD8. Pairwise subsampling led to the expectation that sequencing depth would affect the degree of clonotype sharing among donors.

Using the deep immunoSEQ assay, multiplex PCR amplified TCR CDR3 regions from genomic DNA. Extracted genomic DNA from each cell subset was distributed evenly across all wells of several immunoSEQ 96-well plates, and each plate was treated as a replicate. For sorted subsets, each replicate PCR was loaded with about 200 ng genomic DNA, equivalent to 30,000 to 35,000 T cell genomes. The purified libraries were quantified using a Qubit 3.0 fluorometer, sized with a Bioanalyzer 2100, and then quantified again using the KAPA Library Quantification kit. A separate single-read 150-cycle Illumina NextSeq 550 flow cell was used to sequence each immunoSEQ 96-well plate. The paper's data handling went like this. Because the immunoSEQ output held only junctional sequences and lacked quality scores, the filtering could not match the filtering applied to full-length reads. Sequences were annotated with PyIR, a Python wrapper for IgBLAST v1.9, and V/J genes and CDR3 were assigned using IMGT germline references. Reads were removed for weak V/J assignments (E-value above 1e-6), missing CDR3, stop codons, out-of-frame junctions, or ambiguous translated residues. V3J clonotypes were defined as sequences sharing the same inferred V gene, J gene, and CDR3 amino acid sequence. Percentage overlap between repertoires was calculated by dividing the number of shared unique clonotypes by the size of the smaller repertoire. RTK rarefaction, the Chao1 estimator, and Recon v2.1 estimates of unobserved clonotypes were used to assess repertoire richness. OLGA was used to compute generation probabilities for all TCRbeta clonotypes that the gDNA method yielded from a handful of donors. This is the immuneACCESS table as TCRdb keeps it, with only in-frame sequences that have V and J called. A part of the clones is gone; compared with another copy, unresolved V genes explain less than half, and the rest is unexplained. V and J calls and clone size come straight from that table; D and trimming were deduced from the DNA. The sample records 330,000 or so clones, less than 75% of which are singletons. 10% of the sample is held by the ten biggest clonotypes.

Notes on this clone: Its antigen remains undetermined. The record has no base qualities; no much larger clone is one base away.

V and J lose 0 bases and 5 bases, and a span of 11 bases separates them. CDR1 and CDR2 (SGHRS, YFSETQ) derive from the germline V gene. The CDR3, cysteine through phenylalanine, is 14 amino acids long. Just CDR3 DNA is preserved here, 42 bases in frame from base 1. The donors were healthy, HIV-negative adults who had no recently reported acute infections or vaccinations. Only Caucasian adults living in Nashville, Tennessee, USA were represented among the donors. CD4+ T cells were enriched by magnetic negative selection; naive cells were then positively selected on CD45RA, and the negative fraction formed the memory subset. After blood collection by leukapheresis, PBMCs were isolated using Ficoll-Histopaque density gradient centrifugation and then cryopreserved in the vapor phase of liquid nitrogen. Purity and quantity of every magnetically sorted T cell population were checked by analytical flow cytometry. Each sorted fraction had its genomic DNA isolated and then quantified by UV absorbance on a Nanodrop 2000c.

This clonotype was obtained from a man aged 30 to 39 in good health. Sequencing was done on a sample of memory CD4+ T cells sorted from blood. Taken with the paper, the label for cell subset or site translates to: CD45RA-negative fraction. The chain was built from TRBV5-1 and TRBJ2-5; TRBD2 is perhaps the D gene, given 6 matching bases. CDR3 loop: CASSLGPAGETQYF. The DNA sequence follows: TGCGCCAGCAGCTTGGGACCGGCGGGGGAGACCCAGTACTTC.